This paragraph covers one T cell receptor beta chain sequence. CDR3 size: 16 residues. The germline V gene has CDR1 LNHDA and CDR2 SQIVND (reference sequence). V shed 7 bases and J shed 0 bases, with 13 bases lying between them. This entry comes from a study of technical replicates of blood from several donors. Profiling relied on immunoSEQ multiplex PCR, and the TCRdb table lists in-frame clones only, not all of them. The sample gives tens of thousands of clones, roughly 98% of which show up once; approximately 0.15% is in the top ten. The source of this sequence is a human donor in good health. This sequence joins TRBV19 and TRBJ2-6; D might be TRBD2 (5 bases). The sequenced sample consisted of T cells isolated from PBMCs. CDR3 sequence (DNA): TGTGCCAGTAAAGGCCGGGGAATCTCTGGGGCCAACGTCCTGACTTTC. Translating gives CASKGRGISGANVLTF.